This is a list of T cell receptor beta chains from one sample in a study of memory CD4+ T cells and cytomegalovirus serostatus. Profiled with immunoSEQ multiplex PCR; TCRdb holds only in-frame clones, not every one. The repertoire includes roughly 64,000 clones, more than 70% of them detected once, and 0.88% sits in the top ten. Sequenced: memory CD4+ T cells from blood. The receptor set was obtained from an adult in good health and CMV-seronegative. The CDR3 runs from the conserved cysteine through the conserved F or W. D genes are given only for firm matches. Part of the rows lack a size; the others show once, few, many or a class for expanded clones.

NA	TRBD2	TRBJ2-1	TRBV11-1	CASSRGTSGRNYEQFF	TGTGCCAGCAGCCGTGGGACTAGCGGGAGGAACTATGAGCAGTTCTTC
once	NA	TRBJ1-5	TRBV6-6	CASSLGQTRQPQHF	TGTGCCAGCAGTTTAGGACAGACTAGACAGCCCCAGCATTTT
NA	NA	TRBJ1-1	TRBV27	CASSLNRATEAFF	TGTGCCAGCAGTTTAAACAGGGCCACTGAAGCTTTCTTT
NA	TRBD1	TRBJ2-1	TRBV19	CASSKWRQGKIDEQFF	TGTGCCAGTAGTAAGTGGAGACAGGGGAAAATCGATGAGCAGTTCTTC
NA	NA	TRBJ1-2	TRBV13	CASSLAGNYGYTF	TGTGCCAGCAGCTTGGCCGGGAACTATGGCTACACCTTC
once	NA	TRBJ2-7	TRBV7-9	CASSLWDGGYEQYF	TGTGCCAGCAGCTTATGGGACGGGGGCTACGAGCAGTACTTC
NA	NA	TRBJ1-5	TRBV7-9	CASSLSSGDQPQHF	TGTGCCAGCAGCTTATCTTCAGGGGATCAGCCCCAGCATTTT
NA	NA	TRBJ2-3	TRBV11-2	CASRYGGDTQYF	TGTGCCAGCCGATATGGCGGGGATACGCAGTATTTT
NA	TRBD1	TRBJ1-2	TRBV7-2	CASSPRDRGRDGYTF	TGTGCCAGCAGCCCCCGGGACAGGGGAAGAGATGGCTACACCTTC
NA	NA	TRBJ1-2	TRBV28	CASSLEGGHGYGYTF	TGTGCCAGCAGTTTAGAAGGGGGGCATGGCTATGGCTACACCTTC
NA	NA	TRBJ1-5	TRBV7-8	CASSLLGFGDSNQPQHF	TGTGCCAGCAGCTTATTGGGTTTTGGGGATAGCAATCAGCCCCAGCATTTT
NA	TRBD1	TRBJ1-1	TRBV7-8	CASSLRDRGNTEAFF	TGTGCCAGCAGCTTAAGAGACAGGGGGAACACTGAAGCTTTCTTT
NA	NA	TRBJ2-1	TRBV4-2	CASSQEIGGTRNEQFF	TGTGCCAGCAGCCAAGAAATTGGGGGGACCAGGAATGAGCAGTTCTTC
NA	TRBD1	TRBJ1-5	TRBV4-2	CASSEEAITGGGPQYSNQPQHF	TGTGCCAGCAGCGAAGAAGCGATCACAGGGGGCGGGCCCCAGTATAGCAATCAGCCCCAGCATTTT
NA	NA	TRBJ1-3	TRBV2	CASSEGFAGNTIYF	TGTGCCAGCAGTGAGGGGTTCGCTGGAAACACCATATATTTT
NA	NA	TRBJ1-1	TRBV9	CASSVTPKNTEAFF	TGTGCCAGCAGCGTCACCCCAAAGAACACTGAAGCTTTCTTT
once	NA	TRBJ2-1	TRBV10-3	CAISEPKFF	TGTGCCATCAGTGAGCCGAAGTTCTTC
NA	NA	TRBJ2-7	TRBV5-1	CASSFGVGVYEQYF	TGCGCCAGCAGCTTTGGAGTGGGGGTGTACGAGCAGTACTTC